The rows below give T cell receptor beta chains drawn from one sample of a study of vaccination effects on CD4 cells after COVID-19. Antigens of these TCRs are unknown. The repertoire was sequenced with immunoSEQ multiplex PCR; TCRdb's copy has only in-frame clones and lacks some. The sample shows more than 60,000 clones, around 74% of them seen only once. The sequencing here drew on CD4+ T cells from PBMCs cultured without peptide, taken after COVID-19 vaccination. Source of these receptors: a human donor who received a COVID-19 vaccine. The CDR3 runs from the conserved cysteine through the conserved F or W. The order of the fields is V gene, J gene, D gene, clone size, CDR3 DNA, CDR3 protein. The D gene is left open where the match is weak. Size is omitted from some rows. Given values are once, few, many or a class for expanded clones.

TRBV5-1	TRBJ1-1	-	-	TGCGCCAGCAGCTTGGCCGGGACCGTGGGTACTGAAGCTTTCTTT	CASSLAGTVGTEAFF
TRBV10-3	TRBJ1-1	-	-	TGTGCCATCAGTGAGTCTAACGCTGAAGCTTTCTTT	CAISESNAEAFF
TRBV2	TRBJ2-2	-	few	TGTGCCAGCATAGGAGACAGAGTAATCACCGGGGAGCTGTTTTTT	CASIGDRVITGELFF
TRBV18	TRBJ1-1	-	-	TGTGCCAGCTCATCACCCTCGATCTCAGCAATGAACACTGAAGCTTTCTTT	CASSSPSISAMNTEAFF
TRBV3-1/TRBV3-2	TRBJ1-3	-	-	TGTGCCAGCAGCCAAGTAGGTGGAAACACCATATATTTT	CASSQVGGNTIYF
TRBV6-6	TRBJ2-3	TRBD1	once	TGTGCCAGCAGTTACTCCGACAGGGAATCTGAGTATTTT	CASSYSDRESEYF
TRBV9	TRBJ1-4	-	-	TGTGCCAGGGTATGCGGGGGGGGGCCGTTTAATGAAAAACTGTTTTTT	CARVCGGGPFNEKLFF
TRBV7-2	TRBJ1-2	TRBD1	-	TGTGCCAGCAGCTCCGACAGGGGATATGGCTACACCTTC	CASSSDRGYGYTF
TRBV7-2	TRBJ2-3	TRBD2	once	TGTGCCAGCAGCTTAGCTGGGACTAAGAAGTATTTT	CASSLAGTKKYF
TRBV18	TRBJ2-2	-	few	TGTGCCAGCTCACCACCGGCGGGTAGCCCAAACACCGGGGAGCTGTTTTTT	CASSPPAGSPNTGELFF
TRBV6-6	TRBJ1-5	-	few	TGTGCCAGCAGCCGCCGCCTTGGTTATAGCAATCAGCCCCAGCATTTT	CASSRRLGYSNQPQHF
TRBV2	TRBJ1-5	-	few	TGTGCCAGCAGTGAAGAGGGGGGCCAGCCCCAGCATTTT	CASSEEGGQPQHF
TRBV28	TRBJ2-6	-	-	TGTGCCAGCAGTCCCCTAGCTGGGGCCAACGTCCTGACTTTC	CASSPLAGANVLTF
TRBV9	TRBJ1-6	-	-	TGTGCCAGCAGCGCCGGAGGTGGAAATTCACCCCTCCACTTT	CASSAGGGNSPLHF
TRBV5-1	TRBJ1-6	TRBD1	-	TGCGCCAGCAGCTTGGAAGACAGGGAGGGATCACCCCTCCACTTT	CASSLEDREGSPLHF
TRBV5-8	TRBJ1-1	-	-	TGTGCCAGCAGCTCACAGGGTAATGAAGCTTTCTTT	CASSSQGNEAFF
TRBV19	TRBJ2-1	TRBD2	once	TGTGCCAGTAGTATTATACTAGCGGTCTTGCTTGAGCAGTTCTTC	CASSIILAVLLEQFF
TRBV7-2	TRBJ2-3	-	-	TGTGCCAGCAGTCCCGGGCGGCCTAGCACAGATACGCAGTATTTT	CASSPGRPSTDTQYF
TRBV3-1/TRBV3-2	TRBJ2-4	TRBD1	-	TGTGCCAGCAGCCGGGGACAGCTGAAAAACATTCAGTACTTC	CASSRGQLKNIQYF
TRBV4-1	TRBJ1-4	-	-	TGCGCCAGCAGTGATATTACAGCAACTAATGAAAAACTGTTTTTT	CASSDITATNEKLFF